One sample yielded the 22 T cell receptor beta chains listed below, sequenced in a study of identical twins. MiXCR, applied by TCRdb to the 5' RACE reads, yields one record per CDR3 protein. The table includes hundreds of thousands of distinct CDR3 sequences, approximately 22% detected once. In addition, the sample was reused for a study of T cells expressing NK-cell markers.

Input material: PBMCs. The receptors shown here come from a young woman in good health.

In its sample, this clonotype was seen a few times. This rearrangement joins TRBV10-3 to TRBJ1-1, with unresolved D. There are 13 residues in the CDR3. V was trimmed by 5 bases and J by 3 bases, leaving 10 bases between them. The germline gives CDR1 ENHRY, CDR2 SYGVKD. The CDR3 spells CAISRNGDTEAFF. The CDR3 nucleotides read TGTGCCATCAGTAGGAACGGAGACACTGAAGCTTTCTTT.

The genes are TRBV7-2 and TRBJ2-7; 9 bases line up with TRBD2. Unmatched junction bases numbered 4, after V lost 1 base and J lost 3 bases. The germline V gene has CDR1 SGHTA and CDR2 FQGNSA. The CDR3 has 15 residues. The CDR3 bases are TGTGCCAGCAGCTTAGTTACAGCGGGGGGCTACGAGCAGTACTTC. Its protein is CASSLVTAGGYEQYF.

This sequence joins TRBV4-1 and TRBJ2-7; 12 nucleotides align to TRBD1. Germline CDR1 reads MGHRA; CDR2 reads YSYEKL. With 4 bases clipped from V and 9 bases from J, the junction kept 10 bases outside the gene matches. The CDR3 is 15 residues long. The chain's CDR3 is CASSPPGQGAAGQYF. In nucleotides, the CDR3 is TGCGCCAGCAGCCCTCCGGGACAGGGGGCTGCGGGGCAGTACTTC.

The chain carries TRBV9 and TRBJ2-3, with TRBD2 identical over 7 bases. Germline loops: CDR1 SGDLS, CDR2 YYNGEE. The V gene end was trimmed by 4 bases and the J gene end by 3 bases; junction bases not matched to a gene: 11. This CDR3 is 16 amino acids long. The CDR3 nucleotides are TGTGCCAGCAGCCCTCCGACTAGCTCCGTAACAGATACGCAGTATTTT. Its translation is CASSPPTSSVTDTQYF.

The V call is TRBV7-6, the J call TRBJ2-5; 7 bases line up with TRBD2. With 3 bases clipped from V and 3 bases from J, the junction kept 7 bases outside the gene matches. Germline values: CDR1 SGHVS, CDR2 FNYEAQ. The CDR3 length is 15 residues. The CDR3 is CASSFAVGGKETQYF. The DNA for the CDR3 is TGTGCCAGCAGCTTTGCCGTGGGAGGGAAAGAGACCCAGTACTTC.

The chain recombines TRBV11-1 with TRBJ2-3; 7 bases align to TRBD2. Per germline, CDR1 SGHAT and CDR2 FQDESV (reference sequence). This CDR3 has 18 residues. Losses at the gene ends were 3 bases for V and 4 bases for J; bases not matched to a gene: 16. DNA for the CDR3: TGTGCCAGCAGCTTTCTCTACGGACTAGGACCTAGCGCAGATACGCAGTATTTT. Translated, it gives CASSFLYGLGPSADTQYF.

This chain uses TRBV13 with TRBJ2-2, with 13 positions matching TRBD2. With V trimmed by 0 bases and J by 1 base, 17 bases remained unmatched. In germline, CDR1 is PRHDT, CDR2 FYEKMQ (reference sequence). This CDR3 contains 23 residues. CDR3 in DNA: TGTGCCAGCAGCTTAGGCCGAGGAAGTTCTGGGACTAGCGGGAATCGGAACACCGGGGAGCTGTTTTTT. Its protein product is CASSLGRGSSGTSGNRNTGELFF.

J is TRBJ2-2 and V is TRBV29-1; tentatively, D is TRBD1 (5 bases). Trimming removed 8 bases at V and 0 bases at J, with 10 bases between. This CDR3 has 13 amino acids. CDR1 is SQVTM and CDR2 is ANQGSEA in the germline V gene. The CDR3 DNA sequence: TGCAGCCTACGGACACCGAACACCGGGGAGCTGTTTTTT. Translating gives CSLRTPNTGELFF.

The chain uses TRBV6-5 and TRBJ1-6; D remains ambiguous. V lost 0 bases and J lost 14, with 11 bases in between. Germline CDR1 is MNHEY and CDR2 is SVGAGI. The CDR3 totals 13 residues. The CDR3 DNA sequence: TGTGCCAGCAGTTACTCGATGAGGGTGGCCCTCCACTTT. Encoded protein: CASSYSMRVALHF.

This sequence joins TRBV20-1 and TRBJ1-5, with 10 bases that match TRBD1. Germline CDR1 and CDR2: DFQATT and SNEGSKA (reference sequence). The CDR3 runs 14 residues. The V segment lost 6 bases and the J segment 7 bases; nucleotides outside the gene matches: 9. The CDR3: CSAADRGRGQPQHF. For the CDR3, the DNA is TGCAGTGCCGCCGACAGGGGGCGAGGGCAGCCCCAGCATTTT.

At least ten counts were recorded for this clonotype. J is TRBJ2-7 and V is TRBV29-1; 10 nucleotides line up with TRBD2. The CDR3 loop spans 14 amino acids. Trimming cost V 2 bases and J 3 bases; bases outside gene matches: 4. The germline gives CDR1 SQVTM, CDR2 ANQGSEA. Here the CDR3 reads CSVELAGAGYEQYF. The CDR3, as DNA: TGCAGCGTTGAACTAGCGGGGGCTGGCTACGAGCAGTACTTC.

The V gene is TRBV20-1, the J gene TRBJ2-4; the D is unclear. From germline, CDR1 is DFQATT and CDR2 SNEGSKA (reference sequence). The V end lost 4 bases, the J end lost 0 bases, and 7 bases lay between the germline ends. The length of the CDR3 is 13 residues. CDR3: CSANNLAKNIQYF. The CDR3 nucleotides read TGCAGTGCTAACAATCTAGCCAAAAACATTCAGTACTTC.

This clonotype was seen many times. This chain uses TRBV12-3 or TRBV12-4 with TRBJ2-5; 9 nucleotides agree with TRBD2. The CDR3 contains 13 residues. The V gene end was trimmed by 11 bases and the J gene end by 3 bases; junction bases not matched to a gene: 7. The CDR3 loop is CAARRGGEETQYF. In DNA, the CDR3 is TGTGCCGCCCGGCGGGGGGGCGAAGAGACCCAGTACTTC.

This clonotype was seen a handful of times. The chain has TRBV2 and TRBJ2-3; 13 nucleotides match TRBD2. The CDR3 length is 15 residues. Germline V gene sequence: CDR1 SNHLY, CDR2 FYNNEI. With V trimmed by 3 bases and J by 5 bases, 2 bases remained unmatched. CDR3 sequence reads: CASSDRLAGGDTQYF. CDR3 in DNA: TGTGCCAGCAGTGACAGACTAGCGGGAGGAGATACGCAGTATTTT. Variable domain in full (rest from reference TRBV2 and TRBJ2-3): EPEVTQTPSHQVTQMGQEVILRCVPISNHLYFYWYRQILGQKVEFLVSFYNNEISEKSEIFDDQFSVERPDGSNFTLKIRSTKLEDSAMYFCASSDRLAGGDTQYFGPGTRLTVL.

The gene calls are TRBV6-1 and TRBJ2-2; D is undetermined. CDR1 is MNHNS, CDR2 SASEGT, per germline. The CDR3 extends over 13 amino acids. The V end was cut by 7 bases, the J end by 0 bases, with 6 bases between. The CDR3 bases are TGTGCCAGCATGAATGCGAACACCGGGGAGCTGTTTTTT. Residues: CASMNANTGELFF.

A few counts support this clonotype. V and J are TRBV29-1 and TRBJ2-3, with D maybe TRBD2 (6 bases). Germline CDR1 is SQVTM and CDR2 is ANQGSEA. The CDR3 has 14 amino acids. V lost 7 bases and J lost 3, with 17 bases in between. CDR3: CSGRQLGTTDTQYF. The DNA of the CDR3 is TGCAGCGGGAGACAATTGGGGACTACAGATACGCAGTATTTT.

This clonotype was recorded a few times. The rearrangement uses TRBV12-3 or TRBV12-4 and TRBJ2-1, with D uncertain. CDR3 length: 14 residues. Trimming removed 1 base at V and 8 bases at J, with 12 bases between. CDR3 sequence reads: CASSLVGRTDEQFF. The DNA for the CDR3 is TGTGCCAGCAGTTTAGTCGGACGGACGGATGAGCAGTTCTTC.

This clonotype showed up just once. This chain uses TRBV20-1 with TRBJ1-1; D gene unclear. V lost 5 bases to trimming and J lost 2 bases, with 3 bases between them. This CDR3 contains 10 residues. Germline V lookup: CDR1 DFQATT, CDR2 SNEGSKA (reference sequence). In DNA form, the CDR3 reads TGCAGTGCTGCCAACACTGAAGCTTTCTTT. Protein: CSAANTEAFF.

This clonotype came up a few times. V and J are TRBV5-8 and TRBJ2-6; D is possibly TRBD2 (6 bases). V lost 4 bases and J 3 bases, leaving 14 bases between the germline ends. Per the germline V gene, CDR1 is SGHTS and CDR2 is YDEGEE. The CDR3 runs 16 residues. The CDR3, as DNA: TGTGCCAGCAGCGCCACTCAGGGAGGTGGGGCCAACGTCCTGACTTTC. This sequence encodes CASSATQGGGANVLTF.

Here the CDR3 reads CSVRQDSYEQYF. In DNA form, the CDR3 reads TGCAGCGTTAGACAGGACTCCTACGAGCAGTACTTC. V and J are TRBV29-1 and TRBJ2-7; D is possibly TRBD1 (6 bases). The germline gives CDR1 SQVTM, CDR2 ANQGSEA. The CDR3 contains 12 residues. The V gene lost 5 bases and the J gene lost 0 bases, with 8 bases spanning the gap.

This clonotype has more than one count but fewer than ten. The V gene is TRBV24-1, the J gene TRBJ2-5; 7 nucleotides match TRBD2. V shed 4 bases and J 4 bases; nucleotides not matched to a gene: 8. Germline CDR1 KGHDR, CDR2 SFDVKD. The CDR3 length is 15 residues. CDR3 sequence reads: CATSDPLASGETQYF. CDR3 DNA: TGTGCCACCAGTGACCCACTAGCGTCGGGAGAGACCCAGTACTTC.

CDR3: CSVANTGAYEQYF. CDR3 in DNA: TGCAGCGTTGCAAATACAGGGGCCTACGAGCAGTACTTC. The chain uses TRBV29-1 and TRBJ2-7; 7 bases map to TRBD1. CDR3 length: 13 amino acids. The germline V gene has CDR1 SQVTM and CDR2 ANQGSEA. V lost 4 bases and J lost 2; bases outside the gene matches: 5.